The 13 T cell receptor beta chains below all came from one sample that was sequenced in a study of blood T cells in healthy people across ages. The second PCR ran roughly 6 to 12 cycles with a sample-barcoded 5' primer and J-beta primers. MiXCR was run by TCRdb on the 5' RACE reads, yielding one entry per CDR3 protein. The table shows more than 700,000 distinct CDR3 sequences, with roughly 46% occurring only once. The sequenced sample consisted of blood. All receptors come from a man of 80 years or more in good health.

The V gene is TRBV25-1, the J gene TRBJ1-4; D call uncertain. The V gene's germline CDR1 is MGHDK and CDR2 SYGVNS. V shed 6 bases and J shed 4 bases, with 12 bases lying between them. This CDR3 spans 14 amino acids. CDR3 protein: CASRETAINEKLFF. For the CDR3, the DNA is TGTGCCAGCAGAGAAACAGCCATTAATGAAAAACTGTTTTTT.

Regarding this clonotype: A much more abundant neighbour one base away suggests this may be a read error. The chain is built from TRBV4-2 and TRBJ1-1, with D unclear. The CDR3 runs 13 residues. Germline CDR1 is LGHNA and CDR2 is YNFKEQ. The V end was cut by 5 bases, the J end by 1 base, with 8 bases between. The CDR3 bases are TGTGCCAGCAGCTTCTTTTCGAACACTGAAGCTTTCTTT. It specifies CASSFFSNTEAFF.

As DNA, the CDR3 is TGCAGTGCTAGAGTTTTGACGTCTGCCCTGGGGACCCAGTACTTC. Protein product: CSARVLTSALGTQYF. The gene calls are TRBV20-1 and TRBJ2-7; unclear D gene. The J call may be mistaken, given a closer DNA end match to TRBJ2-5. This CDR3 is built from 15 residues. The germline CDR1 and CDR2 sequences are DFQATT and SNEGSKA (reference sequence).

Worth noting for this clonotype: A much larger clone lies a single base off, so this may be a read error. The chain has TRBV7-2 and TRBJ2-7, with D unresolved. CDR1 SGHTA and CDR2 FQGNSA come from the germline V gene. This CDR3 spans 15 amino acids. CDR3 region: CASSLEAYNSYDQYF. The CDR3 bases are TGTGCCAGCAGCTTAGAGGCATACAACTCATACGATCAGTACTTC.

This clonotype turned up a few times. The V and J genes are TRBV29-1 and TRBJ2-5; 8 nucleotides align to TRBD1. Trimming took 7 bases from V and 0 from J; bases not matched to a gene: 4. Germline V gene sequence: CDR1 SQVTM, CDR2 ANQGSEA. This CDR3 contains 13 residues. CDR3 nucleotides: TGCAGCGACCGGGACAGGAACCAAGAGACCCAGTACTTC. It translates to CSDRDRNQETQYF. Full variable domain (missing parts from reference TRBV29-1 and TRBJ2-5): SAVISQKPSRDICQRGTSLTIQCQVDSQVTMMFWYRQQPGQSLTLIATANQGSEATYESGFVIDKFPISRPNLTFSTLTVSNMSPEDSSIYLCSDRDRNQETQYFGPGTRLLVL.

A note on this clonotype: Relative to the germline gene, one junction end is altered; a read error may explain this. CDR3 DNA sequence: TGCGCCAGCAACCAAACAGGGGAGTCCTACAATGAGCAGTACTTC. Protein sequence: CASNQTGESYNEQYF. The genes are TRBV4-3 and TRBJ2-1, with 7 bases fitting TRBD1. The J call is in doubt because the DNA end fits TRBJ2-7 better. CDR3 length: 15 residues. From germline, CDR1 is LGHNA and CDR2 YSLEER.

The chain has TRBV7-2 and TRBJ2-1; 9 bases map to TRBD2. This CDR3 has 18 residues. Germline CDR1 is SGHTA and CDR2 is FQGNSA. The junction had 19 bases not matched to a gene; V was cut back by 6 bases and J by 7 bases. CDR3: CASRPKRGAEMDRNEQFF. As DNA, the CDR3 is TGTGCCAGCAGACCAAAGCGGGGGGCCGAGATGGACCGAAATGAGCAGTTCTTC.

J is TRBJ2-1 and V is TRBV10-3, with 8 bases that match TRBD1. Looked up from germline, CDR1 is ENHRY and CDR2 is SYGVKD. The CDR3 runs 18 residues. Germline trimming cut 7 bases from V and 0 bases from J; bases unmatched to any gene: 14. Here the CDR3 DNA reads TGTGCCATCAAAACAGGGGGTCAGTCCGAGGGCTCCTACAATGAGCAGTTCTTC. Protein: CAIKTGGQSEGSYNEQFF.

The chain couples TRBV15 to TRBJ2-3; TRBD1 matches at 7 bases. The CDR3 length is 17 residues. J was trimmed by 5 bases and V by 1 base; bases with no gene match: 12. Germline CDR1 LNHNV, CDR2 YYDKDF (reference sequence). This CDR3 is CATSRASRGRTGDTQYF. The CDR3 bases are TGTGCCACCAGCAGAGCTAGTAGGGGCCGGACAGGAGATACGCAGTATTTT. Together with reference TRBV15 and TRBJ2-3, the CDR3 gives the full variable domain: DAMVIQNPRYQVTQFGKPVTLSCSQTLNHNVMYWYQQKSSQAPKLLFHYYDKDFNNEADTPDNFQSRRPNTSFCFLDIRSPGLGDTAMYLCATSRASRGRTGDTQYFGPGTRLTVL.

The chain combines TRBV11-3 with TRBJ2-4, with a weak D call TRBD2 (6 bases). The CDR3 has 15 residues. CDR1 and CDR2 from the germline V gene are SGHNT and YENEEA. The germline V and J ends were trimmed by 1 base and 6 bases, with 13 bases remaining between them. CDR3 in amino acids: CASSLGIGRGNIQYF. The CDR3 DNA follows: TGTGCCAGCAGCTTAGGAATCGGGAGAGGAAACATTCAGTACTTC.

This clonotype was counted only a few times. The rearrangement uses TRBV2 and TRBJ2-4; 12 nucleotides line up with TRBD2. Germline V gives CDR1 SNHLY, CDR2 FYNNEI. Losses at the gene ends were 5 bases for V and 7 bases for J; bases not matched to a gene: 3. This CDR3 is 14 amino acids long. DNA for the CDR3: TGTGCCAGCAGTCTGCTAGCGGGAGGGAACATTCAGTACTTC. Translation gives CASSLLAGGNIQYF.

This clonotype was observed a few times. V gene TRBV20-1 combines with J gene TRBJ2-1; D is unresolved. Trimming cost V 1 base and J 0 bases, with 10 bases left between them. This CDR3 is built from 15 residues. CDR1 is DFQATT and CDR2 is SNEGSKA in the germline V gene (reference sequence). The CDR3 DNA sequence: TGCAGTGCTAGAGCCCGGGCGCGCTCCTACAATGAGCAGTTCTTC. Translated: CSARARARSYNEQFF.

This chain connects TRBV28 to TRBJ2-3; TRBD2 matches 8 bases. J gave up 2 bases and V 6 bases, and 10 bases lay outside the gene matches. This CDR3 spans 16 amino acids. CDR1 and CDR2 (germline): MDHEN, SYDVKM. CDR3 sequence reads: CASSSHGGAHTDTQYF. DNA of the CDR3: TGTGCCAGCAGCTCCCACGGGGGGGCCCACACAGATACGCAGTATTTT.